This T cell receptor beta chain was captured by sequencing in a study of T cell responses to AZD1222 COVID-19 vaccine. Study-level information: Some second doses came at about 4 weeks and others at about 12 weeks; these were pooled.

Findings and caveats of the study: Repertoire sampling occurred only after the peak T cell response. Donors, mostly white British, included more females; clonal diversity was possibly underestimated. Spike-specific TCR depth and breadth grew after two AZD1222 doses.

Using immunoSEQ multiplex PCR, the repertoire was profiled, and TCRdb retains in-frame clones only, with some absent. Among about 87,000 clones listed, 90% were seen once. CDR3 length equals 19 residues. Germline CDR1 LNHDA, CDR2 SQIVND (reference sequence). Trimming took 5 bases from V and 0 from J, leaving 25 bases between them. This clone was found a few times. As yet, its antigen is unknown. The V gene is TRBV19, the J gene TRBJ1-1, with TRBD1 as a possible D gene (5 bases). The source was peripheral blood, collected on day 0 of AZD1222 vaccination. The clonotype comes from an adult in good health. As DNA, the CDR3 is TGTGCCAGTAGTTTCTTGTTTCTTGGGGACGGGAGGATGAACACTGAAGCTTTCTTT. It translates to CASSFLFLGDGRMNTEAFF.